These 10 T cell receptor beta chains originate from one sample sequenced in a study of blood T cell repertoires in COVID-19. Assay: immunoSEQ multiplex PCR; the TCRdb copy retains only in-frame clones and omits some. The table has about 110,000 clones, about two thirds seen once; the top ten hold about 2%. The sample comprised peripheral blood. These receptors all come from a middle-aged woman with acute or convalescent COVID-19.

The chain uses TRBV27 and TRBJ1-5, with TRBD1 matching 8 bases. This CDR3 is built from 15 residues. Germline assignment: CDR1 MNHEY and CDR2 SMNVEV (reference sequence). Trimming took 5 bases from V and 9 from J; bases not matched to a gene: 12. Here the CDR3 reads CASSASGTGQGPQHF. CDR3 DNA: TGTGCCAGCAGTGCCAGTGGGACAGGACAAGGGCCCCAGCATTTT.

The V call is TRBV14, the J call TRBJ1-1; D gene unclear. This CDR3 contains 12 residues. Germline loops: CDR1 SGHDN, CDR2 FVKESK. V was pared by 2 bases and J by 7 bases, with 8 bases between. Written as DNA, the CDR3 is TGTGCCAGCAGCCAATCAGGAATTGAAGCTTTCTTT. This gives the protein CASSQSGIEAFF. Looking up the rest from reference TRBV14 and TRBJ1-1 gives the full variable domain: EAGVTQFPSHSVIEKGQTVTLRCDPISGHDNLYWYRRVMGKEIKFLLHFVKESKQDESGMPNNRFLAERTGGTYSTLKVQPAELEDSGVYFCASSQSGIEAFFGQGTRLTVV.

The V and J genes are TRBV5-1 and TRBJ2-2; 8 nucleotides match TRBD1. Unmatched junction bases numbered 8, after V lost 3 bases and J lost 4 bases. The germline CDR1 and CDR2 sequences are SGHRS and YFSETQ. The CDR3 contains 16 residues. CDR3 DNA: TGCGCCAGCAGCTGGGGTGCCGGGACAGGCACCGGGGAGCTGTTTTTT. Protein sequence: CASSWGAGTGTGELFF.

The rearrangement joins TRBV5-4 to TRBJ1-6; D possibly corresponds to TRBD1 (6 bases). V dropped 1 base and J dropped 7 bases, with 12 bases sitting between them. This CDR3 spans 15 amino acids. Germline V lookup: CDR1 SGHNT, CDR2 YYREEE (reference sequence). CDR3 loop: CASSLMGQGNSPLHF. CDR3 DNA: TGTGCCAGCAGCTTGATGGGTCAGGGGAATTCACCCCTCCACTTT.

The chain recombines TRBV5-1 with TRBJ2-5; 8 positions match TRBD1. The germline V gene encodes CDR1 SGHRS and CDR2 YFSETQ. The CDR3 length is 14 residues. The ends lost 4 bases at V and 5 bases at J; junction bases unmatched: 7. In DNA form, the CDR3 reads TGCGCCAGCAGCGCCCAGGACAGGGTTGAGACCCAGTACTTC. Translated, it gives CASSAQDRVETQYF.

The CDR3 bases are TGTGCCAGTAGTATACGGGGACAGGGGTATTACGAGCAGTACTTC. This encodes CASSIRGQGYYEQYF. The rearrangement joins TRBV19 to TRBJ2-7; TRBD1 aligns across 10 bases. Germline V gene data show CDR1 as LNHDA and CDR2 as SQIVND (reference sequence). V lost 2 bases, J lost 4 bases, and 5 bases stayed unmatched. The CDR3 has 15 residues. The complete variable domain, with remaining parts taken from reference TRBV19 and TRBJ2-7, reads DGGITQSPKYLFRKEGQNVTLSCEQNLNHDAMYWYRQDPGQGLRLIYYSQIVNDFQKGDIAEGYSVSREKKESFPLTVTSAQKNPTAFYLCASSIRGQGYYEQYFGPGTRLTVT.

V usage is TRBV5-6 and J usage is TRBJ1-5; the D is unclear. This CDR3 spans 15 amino acids. Germline V gives CDR1 SGHDT, CDR2 YYEEEE. The V end was cut by 4 bases, the J end by 0 bases, with 11 bases between. The CDR3 DNA sequence: TGTGCCAGCAGCCCAGGTGGTCTTAGCAATCAGCCCCAGCATTTT. This translates into CASSPGGLSNQPQHF.

The chain has TRBV14 and TRBJ2-2; D gene unclear. CDR1 SGHDN and CDR2 FVKESK come from the germline V gene. Trimming left V 1 base short and J 3 bases short, with 9 bases between. CDR3 length equals 15 residues. CDR3 in amino acids: CASSQVAFDTGELFF. CDR3 coding DNA: TGTGCCAGCAGCCAAGTGGCCTTTGACACCGGGGAGCTGTTTTTT.

The V call is TRBV5-1, the J call TRBJ2-7; D might be TRBD2 (5 bases). Per germline, CDR1 SGHRS and CDR2 YFSETQ. Trimming took off 2 bases at V and 3 bases at J, with 15 bases between the two ends. CDR3 length: 15 amino acids. DNA for the CDR3: TGCGCCAGCAGCTTAGTCTATATGGGAGACTACGAGCAGTACTTC. Translation: CASSLVYMGDYEQYF.

The table lists this clone with a few counts. The same CDR3 can be traced to other DNA sequences in this sample. The V and J genes are TRBV9 and TRBJ1-3; D gene ambiguous. Deletions cut 0 bases from V and 2 bases from J, with 6 bases between. The CDR3 is 14 residues long. Germline V gives CDR1 SGDLS, CDR2 YYNGEE. The CDR3 sequence is CASSVGSTGNTIYF. The CDR3 DNA sequence: TGTGCCAGCAGCGTAGGCTCTACTGGAAACACCATATATTTT. Filled out from reference TRBV9 and TRBJ1-3, the complete variable domain reads DSGVTQTPKHLITATGQRVTLRCSPRSGDLSVYWYQQSLDQGLQFLIQYYNGEERAKGNILERFSAQQFPDLHSELNLSSLELGDSALYFCASSVGSTGNTIYFGEGSWLTVV.